Each of the 15 T cell receptor beta chains below was sequenced from the same sample in a study of read filtering for tumor transcriptome and immune sequencing. Molecular barcoded adaptors covering alpha/delta and beta/gamma chains were used on 400 to 450 ng RNA. One entry per CDR3 protein results from TCRdb running MiXCR on the reads. Here the sample spans about 54,000 distinct CDR3 sequences, roughly an eighth being singletons. The specimen sequenced was a population of CD138-negative cells sorted from bone marrow. The receptors originated from a donor aged 40 or older with multiple myeloma.

The sample holds many counts of this clonotype. The chain uses TRBV5-1 and TRBJ1-1; possible D gene TRBD1, 6 bases. V was shortened by 0 bases and J by 8 bases, with 14 bases between the two germline ends. The CDR3 totals 14 residues. Germline lookup yields CDR1 SGHRS and CDR2 YFSETQ. The CDR3 DNA sequence: TGCGCCAGCAGCTTGGTAGCGAGCGGGACAGAAGCTTTCTTT. It encodes CASSLVASGTEAFF.

The sample holds many counts of this clonotype. The gene calls are TRBV19 and TRBJ2-1; 10 bases agree with TRBD1. Unmatched junction bases numbered 5, after V lost 3 bases and J lost 12 bases. This CDR3 comprises 13 residues. From germline, CDR1 is LNHDA and CDR2 SQIVND (reference sequence). The CDR3 DNA reads TGTGCCAGTAGTATGGACAGGGGGAACAGGCAGTTCTTC. This gives the protein CASSMDRGNRQFF.

This clonotype was seen only a few times. The junction does not match germline at one end; this may be a read error. The chain carries TRBV13 and TRBJ2-3; 11 bases agree with TRBD2. The CDR3 is made up of 18 amino acids. The V gene's germline CDR1 is PRHDT and CDR2 FYEKMQ (reference sequence). The CDR3 DNA sequence: TGTGCCAGCAGCCCTCCCACTAGCGGGGGAACGAACACAGATACGCCGTATTTT. Its protein is CASSPPTSGGTNTDTPYF.

This clonotype showed up many times. The chain joins TRBV12-3 or TRBV12-4 to TRBJ2-3; 7 bases are a match to TRBD1. The CDR3 has 13 residues. The V gene end was trimmed by 5 bases and the J gene end by 8 bases; junction bases not matched to a gene: 7. CDR3 protein: CASSIGTEVTQYF. The CDR3 DNA is TGTGCCAGCAGTATAGGGACAGAGGTTACGCAGTATTTT.

On this clonotype: A single base separates this from a much larger clone, so it may be a read error. The chain couples TRBV20-1 to TRBJ2-3; 9 bases are a match to TRBD2. This CDR3 region has 15 residues. Per germline, CDR1 DFQATT and CDR2 SNEGSKA (reference sequence). The ends lost 2 bases at V and 2 bases at J; junction bases unmatched: 5. The CDR3 DNA sequence: TGCAGTGCTAGACACGCGGGGGGGCCCACAGATACGCAGTATTTT. Translation gives CSARHAGGPTDTQYF.

This clonotype has a count of ten or more. The rearrangement uses TRBV7-9 and TRBJ1-1; D is unclear. In germline, CDR1 is SEHNR, CDR2 FQNEAQ (reference sequence). V was pared by 5 bases and J by 0 bases, with 16 bases between. CDR3 length equals 16 residues. The CDR3 DNA sequence: TGTGCCAGCAGCCAACGGGCGAGTTTACTGAACACTGAAGCTTTCTTT. Its translation is CASSQRASLLNTEAFF.

Concerning this clonotype itself: Just one base apart from a much larger clone, this may be a read error. The rearrangement links TRBV20-1 to TRBJ2-2, with 10 bases fitting TRBD1. Unmatched junction bases numbered 12, after V lost 4 bases and J lost 13 bases. The CDR3 contains 14 residues. The germline gives CDR1 DFQATT, CDR2 SNEGSKA (reference sequence). The CDR3 DNA follows: TGCAGTGCTATGGGACAGGGGACATTAAGGGGGCTGTTTTTT. This sequence encodes CSAMGQGTLRGLFF.

This clonotype appeared many times. The rearrangement joins TRBV7-6 to TRBJ2-7; no firm D call. Germline values: CDR1 SGHVS, CDR2 FNYEAQ. Between the trimmed V and J ends, which lost 1 base and 4 bases, there was a span of 11 bases. This CDR3 has 14 amino acids. CDR3 bases: TGTGCCAGCAGCTTAGTGGGCAAAATGTACGAGCAGTACTTC. It specifies CASSLVGKMYEQYF.

This clonotype was seen repeatedly, ten times or more. The chain links TRBV19 to TRBJ2-7; D is undetermined. This CDR3 is 13 amino acids long. V lost 3 bases, J lost 1 base, and 7 bases lay in between. CDR1 LNHDA and CDR2 SQIVND come from the germline V gene (reference sequence). The CDR3 reads CASSMRPSYEQYF. CDR3 nucleotides: TGTGCCAGTAGTATGCGCCCTTCCTACGAGCAGTACTTC.

This chain joins TRBV29-1 and TRBJ2-7, with D hard to call. CDR3 length: 12 residues. V gave up 6 bases and J gave up 3 bases, with 12 bases separating them. The germline gives CDR1 SQVTM, CDR2 ANQGSEA. CDR3 nucleotides: TGCAGCGTCCCCGGCCGAGGCTACGAGCAGTACTTC. It translates to CSVPGRGYEQYF.

Ten or more counts support this clonotype. V gene TRBV11-2 combines with J gene TRBJ2-7; D is ambiguous. Germline CDR1 reads SGHAT; CDR2 reads FQNNGV. CDR3 length equals 12 residues. V lost 5 bases to trimming and J lost 3 bases, with 8 bases between them. The CDR3 DNA follows: TGTGCCAGCAGCCCCAACCGCTACGAGCAGTACTTC. This sequence encodes CASSPNRYEQYF.

This clonotype was observed at least ten times. The rearrangement joins TRBV28 to TRBJ1-1; tentative D call: TRBD1 (5 bases). V gave up 2 bases and J gave up 4 bases, with 11 bases separating them. The CDR3 length is 14 residues. Germline values: CDR1 MDHEN, CDR2 SYDVKM. CDR3 sequence reads: CASSLGGVGTEAFF. For the CDR3, the DNA is TGTGCCAGCAGTTTAGGAGGGGTCGGCACTGAAGCTTTCTTT.

This clonotype was seen many times. The V and J genes are TRBV27 and TRBJ1-1; TRBD1 matches at 8 bases. The V gene's germline CDR1 is MNHEY and CDR2 SMNVEV (reference sequence). J lost 1 base, V lost 4 bases, and 8 bases had no gene match. The CDR3 consists of 16 residues. The CDR3 protein is CASSSYRGNENTEAFF. CDR3 in DNA: TGTGCCAGCAGTTCTTACAGGGGGAATGAGAACACTGAAGCTTTCTTT.

As to this clonotype: This may arise from a read error, as a much more abundant clone is one base away. The rearrangement links TRBV5-1 to TRBJ2-5; possible D gene TRBD1, 7 bases. This CDR3 spans 14 amino acids. Germline V gives CDR1 SGHRS, CDR2 YFSETQ. The CDR3 sequence is CASSRGAGQETQHF. The CDR3 DNA sequence: TGCGCCAGCTCCAGGGGGGCAGGGCAAGAGACCCAGCACTTC.

The sample holds many counts of this clonotype. CDR3 bases: TGTGCCAGCAGCCAAGGGAGCTTCCAGGGACAGCTCAATGAAAAACTGTTTTTT. This translates into CASSQGSFQGQLNEKLFF. The rearrangement links TRBV14 to TRBJ1-4; the match to TRBD1 covers 7 bases. Per the germline V gene, CDR1 is SGHDN and CDR2 is FVKESK. The CDR3 is 18 amino acids. The junction had 13 bases not matched to a gene; V was cut back by 1 base and J by 5 bases. Drawing the rest from reference TRBV14 and TRBJ1-4, the complete variable domain is EAGVTQFPSHSVIEKGQTVTLRCDPISGHDNLYWYRRVMGKEIKFLLHFVKESKQDESGMPNNRFLAERTGGTYSTLKVQPAELEDSGVYFCASSQGSFQGQLNEKLFFGSGTQLSVL.